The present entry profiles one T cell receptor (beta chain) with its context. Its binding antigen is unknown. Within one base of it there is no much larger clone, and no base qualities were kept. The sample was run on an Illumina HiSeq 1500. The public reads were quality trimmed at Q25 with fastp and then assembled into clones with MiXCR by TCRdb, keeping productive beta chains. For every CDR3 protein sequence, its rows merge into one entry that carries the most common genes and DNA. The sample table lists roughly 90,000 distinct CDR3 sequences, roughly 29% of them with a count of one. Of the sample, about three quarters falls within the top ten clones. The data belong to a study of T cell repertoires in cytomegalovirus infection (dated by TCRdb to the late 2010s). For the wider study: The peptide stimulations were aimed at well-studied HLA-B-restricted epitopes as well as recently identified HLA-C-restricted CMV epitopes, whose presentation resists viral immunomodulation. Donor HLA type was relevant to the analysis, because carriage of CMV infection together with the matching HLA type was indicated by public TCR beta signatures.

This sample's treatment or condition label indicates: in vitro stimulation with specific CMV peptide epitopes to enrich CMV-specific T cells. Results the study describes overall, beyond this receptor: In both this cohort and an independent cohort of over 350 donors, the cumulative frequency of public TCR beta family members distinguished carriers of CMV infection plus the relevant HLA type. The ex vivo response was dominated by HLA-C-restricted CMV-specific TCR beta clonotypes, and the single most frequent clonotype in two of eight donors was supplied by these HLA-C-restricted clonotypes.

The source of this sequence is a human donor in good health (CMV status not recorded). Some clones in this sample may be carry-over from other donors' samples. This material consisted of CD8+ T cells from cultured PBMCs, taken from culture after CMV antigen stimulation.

In nucleotide form, the sequence is TGTGCCAGCAGCGTAGGGGTGGGCAGCACAGATACGCAGTATTTT. The encoded protein is CASSVGVGSTDTQYF. The sequence links TRBV9 to TRBJ2-3, with no confident D gene call. For CDR1 and CDR2, the germline V gene lists SGDLS and YYNGEE. V sheds 0 bases and J sheds 0 bases, leaving 8 bases between their ends. Inclusive of the bounding cysteine and phenylalanine, the CDR3 is 15 residues long. Only CDR3 DNA remains: 45 bases, in frame from the first base.